This T cell receptor beta chain was profiled in a study of brain T cells in children with intractable seizures. Trimming at V came to 0 bases and at J to 6 bases, leaving 4 bases not matched to a gene. Looked up from germline, CDR1 is LNHDA and CDR2 is SQIVND (reference sequence). The CDR3 runs to 14 residues. Whole-study findings and limits: Patients' HCMV serostatus was unknown; virus specificity rests on CDR3 similarity alone. Clones missing pre-surgery may reflect undersampling of that blood sample.

Profiling relied on immunoSEQ multiplex PCR, and the TCRdb table lists in-frame clones only, not all of them. The sample carries tens of thousands of clones, 90% to 96% recorded once. Sequencing was limited to surgery cases with top T cell transcript signatures in brain tissue. At least one anti-epileptic drug was given before surgery. As for this clone: Its target is not known.

V usage is TRBV19 and J usage is TRBJ1-1; 7 nucleotides match TRBD1. This sequence originates from a boy under three years old with focal cortical dysplasia and intractable seizures. This material consisted of peripheral blood, taken at surgery. The CDR3 DNA is TGTGCCAGTAGTATAGAGACAGGGATGCCTGAAGCTTTCTTT. Its translation: CASSIETGMPEAFF.